A selection of T cell receptor beta chains follows, all from one sample in a study of T cells in Graves' hyperthyroidism and ophthalmopathy. TCRdb independently ran MiXCR on the multiplex PCR reads; one entry per CDR3 protein. The sample shows some 580,000 distinct CDR3 sequences, approximately 15% of them seen only once. Sequenced: blood. All receptors come from a woman between 40 and 50 years old with Graves' ophthalmopathy. Both conserved end residues are part of each CDR3. The D gene is left open where the match is weak. The listing skips clone size in some rows; elsewhere it reads once, few, many or a size class.

j_call d_call clone_size v_call cdr3_nt cdr3_aa
TRBJ1-4 - - TRBV11-2 TGTGCCAGCAGCTTAGTGACGGCCAAACTGTTTTTT CASSLVTAKLFF
TRBJ2-5 - many TRBV29-1 TGCAGCGTTGGAAAGGTGGAGGTCACGCAAGAGACCCAGTACTTC CSVGKVEVTQETQYF
TRBJ1-1 - - TRBV5-1 TGCGCCAGCAGCTTGGGGGCAGCCGGGAACACTGAAGCTTTCTTT CASSLGAAGNTEAFF
TRBJ2-7 TRBD1 many TRBV7-9 TGTGCCAGCAGCCCAGTGACCGGGACAGGGGGCTTGTACGAGCAGTACTTC CASSPVTGTGGLYEQYF
TRBJ1-1 - many TRBV20-1 TGCAGTGCCTATCCGGGGGGCGAGAACACTGAAGCTTTCTTT CSAYPGGENTEAFF
TRBJ2-1 TRBD2 many TRBV11-3 TGTGCCAGCAGCCGGACTAGCGGGAGTACAAATGAGCAGTTCTTC CASSRTSGSTNEQFF
TRBJ2-2 - - TRBV5-1 TGTGCCACCACGGAGGTTGGCGGGGAGCTGTTTTTT CATTEVGGELFF
TRBJ1-2 - - TRBV10-3 TGTGCCATCAGTGAGGTGACACAGGGCAATGGCTACACCTTC CAISEVTQGNGYTF
TRBJ2-7 TRBD1 few TRBV10-3 TGTGCCGCTGCCCCCGGGACAGGGAACGACGAGCAGTACTTC CAAAPGTGNDEQYF
TRBJ2-5 - many TRBV11-1 TGTGCCAGCAGCTTAGGGGTGACGCAAGAGACCCAGTACTTC CASSLGVTQETQYF
TRBJ2-5 TRBD2 many TRBV2 TGTGCCGAGAGCGGGACGTCCCAAGAGACCCAGTACTTC CAESGTSQETQYF
TRBJ2-2 - few TRBV5-6 TGTGCCAGCAGCTTGGTGGCCTCCACCGGGGAGCTGTTTTTT CASSLVASTGELFF
TRBJ2-3 - - TRBV19 TGTGCCAGCCAGGCAGGAGCGCCAGATACGCAGTATTTT CASQAGAPDTQYF
TRBJ1-1 TRBD1 - TRBV6-1 TGTGCCAGCCTACAGGGGGAATACACTGAAGCTTTCTTT CASLQGEYTEAFF
TRBJ2-3 TRBD2 many TRBV5-1 TGCGCCAGCGGACAGACTAGCGGGGCGCCAGATACGCAGTATTTT CASGQTSGAPDTQYF
TRBJ2-5 TRBD2 - TRBV4-1 TGCGCCAGCAGCCAAGGGGGTAGCGGGGGGACATGGACCCAGTACTTC CASSQGGSGGTWTQYF
TRBJ1-6 - - TRBV5-1 TGCGCCAGCAGCCCCGGCTGGGGCAGTAATTCACCCCTCCACTTT CASSPGWGSNSPLHF
TRBJ2-7 - - TRBV29-1 TGCAGCGTTGAAGATGGGGGCTCGGGGTTAGGGGAGCAGTACTTC CSVEDGGSGLGEQYF
TRBJ2-1 TRBD2 - TRBV5-6 TGTGCCAGCAGTTACTTGGGGCCTCGGGGACTAGCGGGAGTAGATGAGCAGTTCTTC CASSYLGPRGLAGVDEQFF
TRBJ1-2 - few TRBV2 TGTGCCAGCACCGGGGACGGCCGGGGGGGTGGCTACACCTTC CASTGDGRGGGYTF
TRBJ2-7 TRBD1 few TRBV20-1 TGCAGTGCTAGAGAATGGGGTGGGACAGGGAGGTACGAGCAGTACTTC CSAREWGGTGRYEQYF
TRBJ2-3 TRBD2 many TRBV3-1 TGTGCCAGCAGCCAAGGCGGGGGAGCAGATACGCAGTATTTT CASSQGGGADTQYF
TRBJ1-2 TRBD1 - TRBV9 TGTGCCAGCAGCGTATCCCGGGACAGCTTCTATGGCTACACCTTC CASSVSRDSFYGYTF
TRBJ2-7 - many TRBV5-1 TGCGCCAGCAGGTTAGAACTACAGGACTCCTACGAGCAGTACTTC CASRLELQDSYEQYF
TRBJ1-6 - - TRBV19 TGTGCCAGTAGTGATCAGGGCTCACCCCTCCACTTT CASSDQGSPLHF